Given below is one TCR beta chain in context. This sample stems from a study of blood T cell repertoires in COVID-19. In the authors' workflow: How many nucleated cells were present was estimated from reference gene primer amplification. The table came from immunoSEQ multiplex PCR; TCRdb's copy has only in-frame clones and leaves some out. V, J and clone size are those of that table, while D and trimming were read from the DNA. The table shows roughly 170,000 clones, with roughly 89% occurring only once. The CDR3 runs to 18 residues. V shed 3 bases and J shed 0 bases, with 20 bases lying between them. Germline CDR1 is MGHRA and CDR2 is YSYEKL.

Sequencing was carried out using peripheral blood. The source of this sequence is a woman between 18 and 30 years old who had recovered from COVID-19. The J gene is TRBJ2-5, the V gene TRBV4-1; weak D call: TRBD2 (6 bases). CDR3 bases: TGCGCCAGCAGCCACAATTATGGCCCGGGCGGGGACCAAGAGACCCAGTACTTC. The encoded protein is CASSHNYGPGGDQETQYF.